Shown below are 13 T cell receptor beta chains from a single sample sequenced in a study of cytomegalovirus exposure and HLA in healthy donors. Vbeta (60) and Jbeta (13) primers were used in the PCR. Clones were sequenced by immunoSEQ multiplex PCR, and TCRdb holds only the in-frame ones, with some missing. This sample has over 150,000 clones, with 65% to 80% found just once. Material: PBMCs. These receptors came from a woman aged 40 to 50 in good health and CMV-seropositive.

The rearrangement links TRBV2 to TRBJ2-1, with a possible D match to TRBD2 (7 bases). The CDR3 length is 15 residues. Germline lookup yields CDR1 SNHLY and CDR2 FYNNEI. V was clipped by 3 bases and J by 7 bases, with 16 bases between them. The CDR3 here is CASSDGGGTGNEQFF. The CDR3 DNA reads TGTGCCAGCAGTGATGGGGGGGGCACGGGGAATGAGCAGTTCTTC.

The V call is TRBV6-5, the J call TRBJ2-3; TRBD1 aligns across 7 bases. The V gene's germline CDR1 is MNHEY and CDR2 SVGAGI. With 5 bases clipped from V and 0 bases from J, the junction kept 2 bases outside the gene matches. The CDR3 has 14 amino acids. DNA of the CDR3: TGTGCCAGCAGTGACAGGGCAAGCACAGATACGCAGTATTTT. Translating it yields CASSDRASTDTQYF.

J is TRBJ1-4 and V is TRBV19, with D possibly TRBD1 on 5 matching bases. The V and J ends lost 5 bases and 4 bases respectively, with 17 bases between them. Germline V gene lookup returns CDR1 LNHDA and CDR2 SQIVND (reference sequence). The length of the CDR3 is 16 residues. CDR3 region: CASSVRGKADNEKLFF. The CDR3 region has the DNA TGTGCCAGTAGTGTTCGGGGGAAGGCCGATAATGAAAAACTGTTTTTT.

This CDR3 is CASRTGDRSFGYTF. The DNA for the CDR3 is TGTGCCAGCAGAACAGGGGACAGGAGTTTCGGCTACACCTTC. J is TRBJ1-2 and V is TRBV6-1, with TRBD1 matching 8 bases. This CDR3 spans 14 amino acids. V lost 6 bases and J lost 8; bases outside the gene matches: 11. CDR1 MNHNS and CDR2 SASEGT come from the germline V gene.

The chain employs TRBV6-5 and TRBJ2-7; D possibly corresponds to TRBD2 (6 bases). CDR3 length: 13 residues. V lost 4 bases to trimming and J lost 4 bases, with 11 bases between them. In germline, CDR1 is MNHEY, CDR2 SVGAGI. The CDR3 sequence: CASSWRDGYEQYF. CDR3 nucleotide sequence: TGTGCCAGCAGTTGGAGGGACGGGTACGAGCAGTACTTC.

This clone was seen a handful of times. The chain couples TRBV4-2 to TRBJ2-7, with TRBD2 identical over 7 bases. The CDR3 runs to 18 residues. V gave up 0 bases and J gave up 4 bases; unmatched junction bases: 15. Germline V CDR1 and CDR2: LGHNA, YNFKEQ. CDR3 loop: CASSQDSFGVRETYEQYF. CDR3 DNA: TGTGCCAGCAGCCAAGATTCATTTGGGGTGCGGGAGACGTACGAGCAGTACTTC.

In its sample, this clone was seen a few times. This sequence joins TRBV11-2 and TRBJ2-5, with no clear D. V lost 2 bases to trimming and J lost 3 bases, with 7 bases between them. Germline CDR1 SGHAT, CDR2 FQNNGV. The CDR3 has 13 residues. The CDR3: CASSLSTEETQYF. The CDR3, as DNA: TGTGCCAGCAGCTTATCGACTGAAGAGACCCAGTACTTC.

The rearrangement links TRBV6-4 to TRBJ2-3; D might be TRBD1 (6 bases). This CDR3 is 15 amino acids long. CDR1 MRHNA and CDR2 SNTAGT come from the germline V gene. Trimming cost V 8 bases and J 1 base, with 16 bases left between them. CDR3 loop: CASATNQGRTDTQYF. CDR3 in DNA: TGTGCCAGCGCTACAAACCAGGGGCGCACAGATACGCAGTATTTT.

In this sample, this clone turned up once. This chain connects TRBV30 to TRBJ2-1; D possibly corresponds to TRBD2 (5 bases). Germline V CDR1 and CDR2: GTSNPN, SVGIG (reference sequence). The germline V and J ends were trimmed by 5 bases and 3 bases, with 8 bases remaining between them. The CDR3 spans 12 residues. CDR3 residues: CAWGSNYNEQFF. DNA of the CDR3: TGTGCCTGGGGGAGCAACTACAATGAGCAGTTCTTC.

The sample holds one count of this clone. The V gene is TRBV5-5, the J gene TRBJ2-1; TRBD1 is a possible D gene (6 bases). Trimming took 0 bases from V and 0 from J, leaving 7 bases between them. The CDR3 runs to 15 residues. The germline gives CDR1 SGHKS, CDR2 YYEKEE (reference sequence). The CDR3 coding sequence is TGTGCCAGCAGCTTGGACAGGGCCTCCTACAATGAGCAGTTCTTC. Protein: CASSLDRASYNEQFF.

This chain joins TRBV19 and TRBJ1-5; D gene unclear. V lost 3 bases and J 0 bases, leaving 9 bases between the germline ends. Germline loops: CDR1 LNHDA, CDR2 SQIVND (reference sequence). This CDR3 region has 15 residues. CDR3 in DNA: TGTGCCAGTAGTATTGGAGGTGATAGCAATCAGCCCCAGCATTTT. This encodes CASSIGGDSNQPQHF.

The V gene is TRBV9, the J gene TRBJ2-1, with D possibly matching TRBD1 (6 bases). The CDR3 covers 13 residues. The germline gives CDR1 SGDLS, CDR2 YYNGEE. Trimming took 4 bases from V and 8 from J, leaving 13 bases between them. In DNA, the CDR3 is TGTGCCAGCAGCTCGAGCTACAGGGATGAGCAGTTCTTC. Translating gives CASSSSYRDEQFF.

CDR3 sequence (DNA): TGTGCCAGCAGCTTGGCGGCTAGCGGGAGGCAGGGCGAGCAGTACTTC. Protein: CASSLAASGRQGEQYF. The V and J genes are TRBV7-2 and TRBJ2-7, with 11 bases aligning to TRBD2. V shed 3 bases and J 6 bases; nucleotides not matched to a gene: 10. Germline CDR1 reads SGHTA; CDR2 reads FQGNSA. This CDR3 has 16 amino acids.